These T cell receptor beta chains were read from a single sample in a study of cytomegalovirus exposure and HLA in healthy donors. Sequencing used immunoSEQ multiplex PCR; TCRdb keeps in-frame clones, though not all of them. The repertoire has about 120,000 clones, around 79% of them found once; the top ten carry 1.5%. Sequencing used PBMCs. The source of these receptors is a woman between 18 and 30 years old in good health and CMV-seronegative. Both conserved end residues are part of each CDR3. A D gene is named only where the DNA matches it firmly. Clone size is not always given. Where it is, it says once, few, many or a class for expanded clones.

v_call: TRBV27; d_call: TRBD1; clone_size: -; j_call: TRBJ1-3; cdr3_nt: TGTGCCAGCAGTTTTACAGGGGTTTTGGGAAACACCATATATTTT; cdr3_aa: CASSFTGVLGNTIYF
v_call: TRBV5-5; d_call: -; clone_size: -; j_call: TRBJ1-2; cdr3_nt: TGTGCCAGCAGCCTGTACAGGGACTATGGCTACACCTTC; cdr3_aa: CASSLYRDYGYTF
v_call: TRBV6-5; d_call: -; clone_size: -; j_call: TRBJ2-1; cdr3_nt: TGTGCCAGCAGTACCAGAAATACGAACAATGAGCAGTTCTTC; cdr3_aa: CASSTRNTNNEQFF
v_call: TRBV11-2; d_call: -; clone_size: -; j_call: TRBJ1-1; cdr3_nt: TGTGCCAGCAGCTCCCGGGACATGAACACTGAAGCTTTCTTT; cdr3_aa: CASSSRDMNTEAFF
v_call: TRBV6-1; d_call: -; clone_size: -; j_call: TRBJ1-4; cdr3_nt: TGTGCCAGCAGCATCCAGGCAACTAATGAAAAACTGTTTTTT; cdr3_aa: CASSIQATNEKLFF
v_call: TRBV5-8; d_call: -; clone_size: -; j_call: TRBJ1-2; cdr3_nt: TGTGCCAGCATCAACATTGCCTACACCTTC; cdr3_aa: CASINIAYTF
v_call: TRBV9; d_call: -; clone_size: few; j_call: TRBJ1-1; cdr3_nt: TGTGCCAGCAGCGCCGGTGGAGGAGGCACTGAAGCTTTCTTT; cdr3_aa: CASSAGGGGTEAFF
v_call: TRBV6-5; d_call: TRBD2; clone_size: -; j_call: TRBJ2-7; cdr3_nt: TGTGCCAGTAGTTACATACGAGCTAGCGGGTCCTACGAGCAGTACTTC; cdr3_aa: CASSYIRASGSYEQYF
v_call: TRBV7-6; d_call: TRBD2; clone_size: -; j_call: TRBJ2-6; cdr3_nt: TGTGCCAGCAGCCCTCGTGAGCGGGGGTACCTCAGCTCTGGGGCCAACGGCCTGACTTTC; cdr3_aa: CASSPRERGYLSSGANGLTF
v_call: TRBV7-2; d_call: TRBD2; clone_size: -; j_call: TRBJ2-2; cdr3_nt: TGTGCCAGCAGCTTTGACGGGGGGTACACCGGGGAGCTGTTTTTT; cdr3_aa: CASSFDGGYTGELFF
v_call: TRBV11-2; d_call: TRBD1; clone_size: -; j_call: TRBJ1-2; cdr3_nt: TGTGCCAGCAGCCCCAAGGGACAGGGCTATGGCTACACCTTC; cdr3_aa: CASSPKGQGYGYTF
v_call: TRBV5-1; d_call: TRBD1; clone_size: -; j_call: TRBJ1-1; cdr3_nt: TGCGCCAGCAGGAGACAGGGGGCGGTCACTGAAGCTTTCTTT; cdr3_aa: CASRRQGAVTEAFF
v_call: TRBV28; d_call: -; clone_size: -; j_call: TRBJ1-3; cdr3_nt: TGTGCCAGCACCCCGACAGACGACTCTGGAAACACCATATATTTT; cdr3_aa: CASTPTDDSGNTIYF
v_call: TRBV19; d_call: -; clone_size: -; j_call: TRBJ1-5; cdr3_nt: TGTGCCATGAGTCGAAGGGGAAATCAGCCCCAGCATTTT; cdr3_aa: CAMSRRGNQPQHF
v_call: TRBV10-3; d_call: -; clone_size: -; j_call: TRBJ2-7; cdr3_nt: TGTGCCATCAGTGAGTCTGTCAGGGGGGTCCACGAGCAGTACTTC; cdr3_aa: CAISESVRGVHEQYF
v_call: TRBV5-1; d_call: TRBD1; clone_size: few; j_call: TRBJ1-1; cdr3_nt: TGCGCCAGCAGCTCGGCGACAGGGGGCATGAACACTGAAGCTTTCTTT; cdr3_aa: CASSSATGGMNTEAFF
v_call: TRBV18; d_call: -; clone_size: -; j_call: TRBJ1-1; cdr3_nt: TGTGCCAGCTCACCACCAGGCGTCGGGATTGAAGCTTTCTTT; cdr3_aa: CASSPPGVGIEAFF
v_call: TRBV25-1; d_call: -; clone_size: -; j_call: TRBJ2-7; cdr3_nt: TGTGCCAGCAGTAGACGGGGGGCGGGCAGCTCCTACGAGCAGTACTTC; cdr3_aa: CASSRRGAGSSYEQYF
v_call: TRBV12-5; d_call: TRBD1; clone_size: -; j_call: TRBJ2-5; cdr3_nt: TGTGCTAGTGGTTTGGGACAGGGGCTGGAGACCCAGTACTTC; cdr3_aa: CASGLGQGLETQYF
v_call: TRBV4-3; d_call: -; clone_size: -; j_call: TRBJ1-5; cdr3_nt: TGCGCCAGCAGCCAAGATCTCGGGGTTACCAATCAGCCCCAGCATTTT; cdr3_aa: CASSQDLGVTNQPQHF
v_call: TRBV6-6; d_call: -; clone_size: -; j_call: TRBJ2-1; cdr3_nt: TGTGCCAGCAGTTATCGACTATCGCACAATGAGCAGTTCTTC; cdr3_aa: CASSYRLSHNEQFF
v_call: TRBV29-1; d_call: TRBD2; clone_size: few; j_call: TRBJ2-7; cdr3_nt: TGCAGCGTAACCCCGGGACTAGTGGGCTACGAGCAGTACTTC; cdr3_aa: CSVTPGLVGYEQYF
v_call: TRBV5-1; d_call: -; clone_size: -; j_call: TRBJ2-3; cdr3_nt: TGCGCCAGCAGCTTAGAGCGGAGCACAGATACGCAGTATTTT; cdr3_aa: CASSLERSTDTQYF
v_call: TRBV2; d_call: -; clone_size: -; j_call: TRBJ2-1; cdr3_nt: TGTGCCAGCAGTCCAGGGGAGGGCTCCTACAATGAGCAGTTCTTC; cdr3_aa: CASSPGEGSYNEQFF
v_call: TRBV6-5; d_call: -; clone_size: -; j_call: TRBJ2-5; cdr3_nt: TGTGCCAGCAGTTACTCGATGGAGCCCCAAGAGACCCAGTACTTC; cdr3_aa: CASSYSMEPQETQYF
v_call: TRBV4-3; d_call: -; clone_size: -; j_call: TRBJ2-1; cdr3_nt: TGCGCCAGCAGCCAAGTTATTCAGGGGCTCCGAAGCCTGAATGAGCAGTTCTTC; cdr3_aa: CASSQVIQGLRSLNEQFF
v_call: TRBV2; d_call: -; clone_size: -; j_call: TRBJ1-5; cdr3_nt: TGTGCCAGCAGTGGATATGACAGGTTATATCAGCCCCAGCATTTT; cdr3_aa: CASSGYDRLYQPQHF
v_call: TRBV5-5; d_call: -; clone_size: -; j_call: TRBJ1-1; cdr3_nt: TGTGCCAGCAGCTTGGCCGGCAGGGTGGGTGTCACTGAAGCTTTCTTT; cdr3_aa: CASSLAGRVGVTEAFF
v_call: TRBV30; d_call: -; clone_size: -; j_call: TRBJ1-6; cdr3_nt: TGTGCCTGGAGCGTAACTCGGGCCCCCCCGGGGGATTCACCCCTCCACTTT; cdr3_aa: CAWSVTRAPPGDSPLHF
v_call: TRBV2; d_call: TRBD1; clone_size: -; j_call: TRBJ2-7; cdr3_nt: TGTGCCAGCAGGGCCCCAGAGGGGACAGGGGCATTCTACGAGCAGTACTTC; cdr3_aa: CASRAPEGTGAFYEQYF
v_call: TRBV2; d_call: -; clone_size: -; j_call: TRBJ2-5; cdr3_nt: TGTGCCAGCAGTCCTACCCTCCCAAAGCAGTACTTC; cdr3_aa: CASSPTLPKQYF
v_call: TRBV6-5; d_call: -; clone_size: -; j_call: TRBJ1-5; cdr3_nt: TGTGCCAGCAGTTTTAGGACAGTTATGACGGACGAGCCCCAGCATTTT; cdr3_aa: CASSFRTVMTDEPQHF
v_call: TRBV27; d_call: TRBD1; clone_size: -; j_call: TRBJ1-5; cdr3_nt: TGTGCCAGCAGTTTAGGGACAGGGGGCCGTCAGCCCCAGCATTTT; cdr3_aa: CASSLGTGGRQPQHF
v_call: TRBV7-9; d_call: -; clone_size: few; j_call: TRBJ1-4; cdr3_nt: TGTGCCAGCAGCCCCCCCGCAGGGGAGGGAAAACTGTTTTTT; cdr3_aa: CASSPPAGEGKLFF
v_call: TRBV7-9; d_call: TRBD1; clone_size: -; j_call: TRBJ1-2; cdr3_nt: TGTGCCAGCAGCTTCACAGGGGTTGCTGGCTACACCTTC; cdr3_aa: CASSFTGVAGYTF
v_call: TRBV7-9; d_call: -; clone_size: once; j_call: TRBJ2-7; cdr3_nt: TGTGCCAGCAGCTCACCGACAGACTCCTACGAGCAGTACTTC; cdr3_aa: CASSSPTDSYEQYF
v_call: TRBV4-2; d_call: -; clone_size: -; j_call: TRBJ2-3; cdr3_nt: TGTGCCAGCAGCCAAGATGGCAGAAGTCAGTATTTT; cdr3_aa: CASSQDGRSQYF
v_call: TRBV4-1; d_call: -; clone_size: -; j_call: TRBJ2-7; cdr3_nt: TGCGCCAGCAGCCAAGGAATCCGCCTAGGTTCGCAGTACTTC; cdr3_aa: CASSQGIRLGSQYF
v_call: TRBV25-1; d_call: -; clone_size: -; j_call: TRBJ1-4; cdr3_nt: TGTGCCAGCAGTGAATATATAGCAACTAATGAAAAACTGTTTTTT; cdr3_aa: CASSEYIATNEKLFF
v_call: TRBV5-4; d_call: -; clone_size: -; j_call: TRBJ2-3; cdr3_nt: TGTGCCAGCAGCTTCGGTGTGAAGCGTGTGGTTGCAGATACGCAGTATTTT; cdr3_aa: CASSFGVKRVVADTQYF
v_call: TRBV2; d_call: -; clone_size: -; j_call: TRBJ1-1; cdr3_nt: TGTGCCAGCAACCAGGATAACACTGAAGCTTTCTTT; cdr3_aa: CASNQDNTEAFF
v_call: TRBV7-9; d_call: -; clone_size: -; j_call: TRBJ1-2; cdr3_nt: TGTGCCAGCAGCTTAGATACGTCAGTATCTGGCTACACCTTC; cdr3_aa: CASSLDTSVSGYTF
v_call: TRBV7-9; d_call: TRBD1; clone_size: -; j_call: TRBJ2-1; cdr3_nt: TGTGCCAGCAGCCTAACAGGGGGCTCCTACAATGAGCAGTTCTTC; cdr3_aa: CASSLTGGSYNEQFF
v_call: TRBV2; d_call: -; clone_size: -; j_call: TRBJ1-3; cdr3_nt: TGTGCCAGCAGAGGGGGTTCCCGAAACACCATATATTTT; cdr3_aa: CASRGGSRNTIYF
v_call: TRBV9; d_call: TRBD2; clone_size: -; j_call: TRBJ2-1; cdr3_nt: TGTGCCAGCAGCGCCCGAAGGACTAGTCCCAGTAATGAGCAGTTCTTC; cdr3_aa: CASSARRTSPSNEQFF
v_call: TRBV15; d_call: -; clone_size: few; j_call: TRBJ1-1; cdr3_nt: TGTGCCACCAGCAGAGGGGGGGGTGAAGCTTTCTTT; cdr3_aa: CATSRGGGEAFF
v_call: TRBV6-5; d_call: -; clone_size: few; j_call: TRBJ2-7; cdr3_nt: TGTGCCAGCAGTTTCCGTCCGGACAGATCCTACGAGCAGTACTTC; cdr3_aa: CASSFRPDRSYEQYF
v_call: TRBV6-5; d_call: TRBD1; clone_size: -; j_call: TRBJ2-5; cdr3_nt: TGTGCCAGCAGTTACCGACAGGGGGTACGAGAGACCCAGTACTTC; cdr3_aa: CASSYRQGVRETQYF
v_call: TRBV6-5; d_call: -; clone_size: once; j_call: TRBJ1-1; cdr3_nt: TGTGCCAGCAGTCCTGTGAACACTGAAGCTTTCTTT; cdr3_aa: CASSPVNTEAFF
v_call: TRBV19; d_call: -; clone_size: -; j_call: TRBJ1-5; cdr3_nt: TGTGCCAGTAGTATGCAGGGGTGGAATCAGCCCCAGCATTTT; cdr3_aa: CASSMQGWNQPQHF
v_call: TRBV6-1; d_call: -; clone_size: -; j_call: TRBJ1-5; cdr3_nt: TGTGCCAGCAGTGAAGCACTTCAGGGTAATCAGCCCCAGCATTTT; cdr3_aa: CASSEALQGNQPQHF
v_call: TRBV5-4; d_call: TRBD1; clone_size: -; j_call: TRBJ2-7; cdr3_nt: TGTGCCAGCAGCTTGGGTGCGACAGGGACCTACGAGCAGTACTTC; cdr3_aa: CASSLGATGTYEQYF
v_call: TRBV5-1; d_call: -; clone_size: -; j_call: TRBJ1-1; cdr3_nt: TGCGCCAGCAGCTTGGGTACAGGGTATACTGAAGCTTTCTTT; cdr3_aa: CASSLGTGYTEAFF
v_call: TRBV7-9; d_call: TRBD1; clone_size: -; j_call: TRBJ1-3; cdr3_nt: TGTGCCAGCAGCTTAGGACAGGGGGCTGGAAACACCATATATTTT; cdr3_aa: CASSLGQGAGNTIYF
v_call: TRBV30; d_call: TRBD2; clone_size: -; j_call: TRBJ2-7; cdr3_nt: TGTGCCTGGAGTGTATGGCGGACTAGCGGGGGATCGTACGAGCAGTACTTC; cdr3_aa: CAWSVWRTSGGSYEQYF